This passage covers 20 T cell receptor beta chains from one sample sequenced in a study of T cell responses to AZD1222 COVID-19 vaccine. Assay used: immunoSEQ multiplex PCR; TCRdb lists only in-frame clones, some missing. The sample has 95,000 to 100,000 clones, approximately 84% seen once. The sequencing here drew on peripheral blood, taken 28 days after the second AZD1222 dose. These receptors all stem from an adult who received the AZD1222 COVID-19 vaccine.

The J gene is TRBJ1-6, the V gene TRBV28, with 7 bases matching TRBD1. The CDR3 sequence is 14 residues long. Germline V gene sequence: CDR1 MDHEN, CDR2 SYDVKM. V was pared by 5 bases and J by 7 bases, with 5 bases of the junction left unmatched. This CDR3 reads CASSLGTDNSPLHF. The DNA of the CDR3 is TGTGCCAGCAGTCTGGGGACAGACAATTCACCCCTCCACTTT.

J is TRBJ2-5 and V is TRBV3-1 (or the pseudogene TRBV3-2); the D call may be TRBD1 or TRBD2 (5 bases each). Germline CDR1 reads LGHDT; CDR2 reads YNNKEL (reference sequence). The CDR3 covers 12 residues. The ends were cut back, 4 bases at V and 12 bases at J, with 15 bases in the middle. The CDR3 DNA reads TGTGCCAGCAGCCTGGGACGTGATGTGGAGTACTTC. This encodes CASSLGRDVEYF.

V gene TRBV5-5 combines with J gene TRBJ2-3, with 9 bases identical to TRBD1. V lost 3 bases, J lost 6 bases, and 2 bases stayed unmatched. The CDR3 is made up of 13 amino acids. CDR1 is SGHKS and CDR2 is YYEKEE in the germline V gene (reference sequence). DNA of the CDR3: TGTGCCAGCAGCTGGACAGGGGCGGATACGCAGTATTTT. Translated: CASSWTGADTQYF.

This clone was detected only a few times. The V gene is TRBV28, the J gene TRBJ2-7; perhaps D is TRBD1 or TRBD2 (5 bases each). The CDR3 contains 13 residues. Deletions cut 1 base from V and 4 bases from J, with 8 bases between. From germline, CDR1 is MDHEN and CDR2 SYDVKM. The DNA of the CDR3 is TGTGCCAGCAGTTTATCGGGGCGGTACGAGCAGTACTTC. It encodes CASSLSGRYEQYF. Together with reference TRBV28 and TRBJ2-7, the CDR3 gives the full variable domain: DVKVTQSSRYLVKRTGEKVFLECVQDMDHENMFWYRQDPGLGLRLIYFSYDVKMKEKGDIPEGYSVSREKKERFSLILESASTNQTSMYLCASSLSGRYEQYFGPGTRLTVT.

The chain is built from TRBV19 and TRBJ1-2, with D tentatively TRBD1 (5 bases). V lost 3 bases and J 7 bases, leaving 12 bases between the germline ends. The germline V gene has CDR1 LNHDA and CDR2 SQIVND (reference sequence). The CDR3 has 13 amino acids. The CDR3 loop reads CASSISRGSGYTF. CDR3 DNA sequence: TGTGCCAGTAGTATCAGTAGGGGTAGTGGCTACACCTTC.

This chain links TRBV19 with TRBJ1-5, with D hard to call. This CDR3 has 13 amino acids. Germline-derived CDR1 and CDR2 are LNHDA and SQIVND (reference sequence). The V and J ends lost 3 bases and 5 bases respectively, with 8 bases between them. The CDR3 bases are TGTGCCAGTAGTATCAGAGCTGATCAGCCCCAGCATTTT. It specifies CASSIRADQPQHF.

The chain employs TRBV30 and TRBJ1-5, with TRBD1 matching 7 bases. Unmatched junction bases numbered 4, after V lost 5 bases and J lost 3 bases. Germline CDR1 and CDR2: GTSNPN and SVGIG (reference sequence). The CDR3 sequence is 13 residues long. CDR3 sequence (DNA): TGTGCCTGGGGAACAGGGGACAATCAGCCCCAGCATTTT. It translates to CAWGTGDNQPQHF.

The chain is built from TRBV7-9 and TRBJ2-3, with 10 bases that match TRBD2. The CDR3 runs 18 residues. J gave up 0 bases and V 2 bases, and 8 bases lay outside the gene matches. The germline CDR1 and CDR2 sequences are SEHNR and FQNEAQ (reference sequence). This CDR3 reads CASSLRLAGVKSTDTQYF. DNA of the CDR3: TGTGCCAGCAGCTTAAGGCTAGCGGGAGTCAAAAGCACAGATACGCAGTATTTT.

This clone appeared a single time. The CDR3 is CGDTPIGFEAFF. The CDR3 DNA sequence: TGTGGGGACACTCCGATAGGATTTGAAGCTTTCTTT. The rearrangement joins TRBV21-1 to TRBJ1-1; the table's D gene call, TRBD1, was not cross checked with the DNA. TRBV21-1 corresponds to a pseudogene. The CDR3 length is 12 residues.

The rearrangement links TRBV4-2 to TRBJ1-4; possibly TRBD1 for D (5 bases). CDR1 and CDR2 (germline): LGHNA, YNFKEQ. V was cut by 0 bases and J by 8 bases, with 16 bases left in between. This CDR3 has 16 amino acids. CDR3 sequence (DNA): TGTGCCAGCAGCCAAGATCCATGGGGGGGGTTGGAAAAACTGTTTTTT. It encodes CASSQDPWGGLEKLFF.

The chain joins TRBV5-1 to TRBJ1-1; D not certain. The CDR3 loop spans 14 amino acids. V was clipped by 7 bases and J by 1 base, with 14 bases between them. Germline CDR1 SGHRS, CDR2 YFSETQ. The CDR3: CASSRAGTNTEAFF. The CDR3 DNA follows: TGCGCCAGCTCTCGGGCGGGAACGAACACTGAAGCTTTCTTT.

Only a few counts were recorded for this clone. The chain recombines TRBV5-1 with TRBJ1-1, with D uncertain. The CDR3 sequence is 14 residues long. Germline V lookup: CDR1 SGHRS, CDR2 YFSETQ. V was clipped by 0 bases and J by 0 bases, with 6 bases between them. For the CDR3, the DNA is TGCGCCAGCAGCTTGGAACTAATGAACACTGAAGCTTTCTTT. This translates into CASSLELMNTEAFF.

The genes are TRBV5-1 and TRBJ2-5; D is perhaps TRBD1 (6 bases). V dropped 2 bases and J dropped 2 bases, with 10 bases sitting between them. The CDR3 has 14 amino acids. Germline CDR1 reads SGHRS; CDR2 reads YFSETQ. The CDR3 is CASSFTGIQETQYF. CDR3 DNA: TGCGCCAGCAGCTTTACAGGGATTCAAGAGACCCAGTACTTC.

The genes are TRBV6-5 and TRBJ1-2, with TRBD1 matching 9 bases. There are 14 residues in the CDR3. In germline, CDR1 is MNHEY, CDR2 SVGAGI. The V gene end was trimmed by 2 bases and the J gene end by 7 bases; junction bases not matched to a gene: 5. This CDR3 reads CASSYGTGLAGYTF. The CDR3 coding sequence is TGTGCCAGCAGTTACGGGACAGGGTTGGCTGGCTACACCTTC.

This chain uses TRBV29-1 with TRBJ1-2, with no clear D. Germline V gene sequence: CDR1 SQVTM, CDR2 ANQGSEA. Trimming removed 5 bases at V and 2 bases at J, with 12 bases between. The CDR3 covers 13 residues. The CDR3 region has the DNA TGCAGCGTTTACCATGCCGGAAACTATGGCTACACCTTC. This codes for CSVYHAGNYGYTF.

About this clone itself: The junction does not match germline at one end; this may be a read error. Within the sample, other DNA sequences also encode this same CDR3. The V and J genes are TRBV5-8 and TRBJ1-2; TRBD1 matches 9 bases. This CDR3 spans 17 amino acids. Germline CDR1 and CDR2: SGHTS and YDEGEE. The CDR3 bases are TGTGCCAGCAGCCGATGGGACAGGGTTTTATCTAACTATGGCTACACCTTT. Translation: CASSRWDRVLSNYGYTF. The variable domain in full, completed from reference TRBV5-8 and TRBJ1-2, reads EAGVTQSPTHLIKTRGQQATLRCSPISGHTSVYWYQQALGLGLQFLLWYDEGEERNRGNFPPRFSGRQFPNYSSELNVNALELEDSALYLCASSRWDRVLSNYGYTFGSGTRLTVV.

The V call is TRBV18, the J call TRBJ1-5; tentative D call: TRBD1 (6 bases). V gave up 4 bases and J gave up 0 bases, with 10 bases separating them. The CDR3 runs to 15 residues. The germline gives CDR1 KGHSH, CDR2 LQKENI. The CDR3 spells CASSLQGGSNQPQHF. The CDR3, as DNA: TGTGCCAGCTCACTACAGGGTGGTAGCAATCAGCCCCAGCATTTT.

The chain has TRBV7-8 and TRBJ1-4; D is ambiguous. Trimming shortened V by 5 bases and J by 5 bases, and 18 bases separated the two germline ends. This CDR3 is built from 16 residues. Germline lookup yields CDR1 SGHVS and CDR2 FQNEAQ. Written as DNA, the CDR3 is TGTGCCAGCAGCCCGCAGACTAGCTCAGAAAATGAAAAACTGTTTTTT. This sequence encodes CASSPQTSSENEKLFF.

This clone was found a few times. V usage is TRBV11-2 and J usage is TRBJ1-2, with D perhaps TRBD1 (5 bases). In germline, CDR1 is SGHAT, CDR2 FQNNGV. V was cut by 5 bases and J by 4 bases, with 14 bases left in between. This CDR3 has 14 residues. DNA of the CDR3: TGTGCCAGCAGCCCCGGGACCTCAGTCTATGGCTACACCTTC. It is translated as CASSPGTSVYGYTF.

V usage is TRBV5-1 and J usage is TRBJ1-5; the D is unclear. V gave up 0 bases and J gave up 0 bases, with 7 bases separating them. Germline V gene data show CDR1 as SGHRS and CDR2 as YFSETQ. The CDR3 covers 15 residues. The CDR3 is CASSLDSYSNQPQHF. In nucleotides, the CDR3 is TGCGCCAGCAGCTTGGACAGCTATAGCAATCAGCCCCAGCATTTT.